These 24 T cell receptor beta chains originate from one sample sequenced in a study of blood T cell repertoires in COVID-19. Only in-frame clones appear in the TCRdb table, and some are missing; sequencing was by immunoSEQ multiplex PCR. The data hold roughly 120,000 clones, with about 79% observed a single time. The sample comprised peripheral blood. These receptor sequences come from a man aged 70 or older with acute or convalescent COVID-19.

The J gene is TRBJ2-7, the V gene TRBV6-2 or TRBV6-3; D might be TRBD1 (5 bases). V lost 6 bases and J 4 bases, leaving 13 bases between the germline ends. Germline assignment: CDR1 MNHEY and CDR2 SVGEGT. The CDR3 loop spans 13 amino acids. The DNA of the CDR3 is TGTGCCAGCAGCTTTTTCGCAGGGTACGAGCAGTACTTC. Encoded protein: CASSFFAGYEQYF.

This chain connects TRBV6-2 or TRBV6-3 to TRBJ2-7; D possibly corresponds to TRBD2 (5 bases). The germline V and J ends were trimmed by 0 bases and 1 base, with 7 bases remaining between them. CDR3 length: 14 residues. Germline CDR1 MNHEY, CDR2 SVGEGT. The CDR3 loop reads CASSYSRGSYEQYF. The CDR3 DNA follows: TGTGCCAGCAGTTACTCCCGGGGATCCTACGAGCAGTACTTC.

The chain links TRBV3-1 (or the pseudogene TRBV3-2) to TRBJ2-3, with no clear D. The germline gives CDR1 LGHDT, CDR2 YNNKEL (reference sequence). V was trimmed by 1 base and J by 2 bases, leaving 10 bases between them. This CDR3 is 15 amino acids long. The DNA for the CDR3 is TGTGCCAGCAGCCAAGTCTCCTCTCCCACAGATACGCAGTATTTT. Residues: CASSQVSSPTDTQYF.

V usage is TRBV13 and J usage is TRBJ2-5; TRBD2 matches at 16 bases. Germline assignment: CDR1 PRHDT and CDR2 FYEKMQ (reference sequence). The CDR3 sequence is 21 residues long. With V trimmed by 5 bases and J by 5 bases, 20 bases remained unmatched. The CDR3 coding sequence is TGTGCCAGCAGCCCCACGGACCGACAACCGGGACTAGCGGGGGGGCAGGAGACCCAGTACTTC. Residues: CASSPTDRQPGLAGGQETQYF.

The chain uses TRBV18 and TRBJ1-1; D unresolved. Between the trimmed V and J ends, which lost 0 bases and 1 base, there was a span of 9 bases. The CDR3 is 15 amino acids. Germline V CDR1 and CDR2: KGHSH, LQKENI. CDR3 amino acids: CASSPPEARNTEAFF. DNA for the CDR3: TGTGCCAGCTCACCACCGGAGGCTCGGAACACTGAAGCTTTCTTT.

V and J are TRBV7-2 and TRBJ1-1; tentative D call: TRBD1 (5 bases). Trimming took 2 bases from V and 4 from J, leaving 11 bases between them. Germline values: CDR1 SGHTA, CDR2 FQGNSA. This CDR3 has 14 amino acids. The chain's CDR3 is CASSLNRGFTEAFF. The CDR3 nucleotides read TGTGCCAGCAGCTTAAATCGGGGGTTCACTGAAGCTTTCTTT.

A single count supports this clone. V usage is TRBV9 and J usage is TRBJ2-4; D not resolved. Germline CDR1 is SGDLS and CDR2 is YYNGEE. The V end was cut by 0 bases, the J end by 2 bases, with 6 bases between. The CDR3 contains 14 residues. DNA of the CDR3: TGTGCCAGCAGCGTAGGAGGCACCAAAAACATTCAGTACTTC. As protein: CASSVGGTKNIQYF.

The rearrangement links TRBV30 to TRBJ2-1; TRBD1 aligns across 8 bases. From germline, CDR1 is GTSNPN and CDR2 SVGIG (reference sequence). J lost 4 bases, V lost 7 bases, and 9 bases had no gene match. The CDR3 has 14 residues. CDR3 sequence (DNA): TGTGCCTTACACGCAGGGGGCGCTTACAATGAGCAGTTCTTC. Encoded protein: CALHAGGAYNEQFF.

This chain connects TRBV5-1 to TRBJ1-2; 7 bases are shared with TRBD1. The trim removed 0 bases at V and 11 bases at J, leaving 10 bases unmatched. CDR3 length: 14 residues. The germline V gene encodes CDR1 SGHRS and CDR2 YFSETQ. DNA for the CDR3: TGCGCCAGCAGCTTGGAGTGGCGCCAGGGGGTATACACCTTC. Translation: CASSLEWRQGVYTF. The variable domain in full, with the rest retrieved from reference TRBV5-1 and TRBJ1-2, is KAGVTQTPRYLIKTRGQQVTLSCSPISGHRSVSWYQQTPGQGLQFLFEYFSETQRNKGNFPGRFSGRQFSNSRSEMNVSTLELGDSALYLCASSLEWRQGVYTFGSGTRLTVV.

The genes are TRBV7-3 and TRBJ2-3, with 12 positions matching TRBD2. CDR1 is SGHTA, CDR2 FQGTGA, per germline. CDR3 length: 17 residues. V lost 0 bases, J lost 6 bases, and 7 bases stayed unmatched. The CDR3 region is CASSLTTSGGKRDTQYF. CDR3 nucleotides: TGTGCCAGCAGCTTAACGACTAGCGGGGGTAAAAGGGATACGCAGTATTTT. The complete variable domain, with remaining parts taken from reference TRBV7-3 and TRBJ2-3, reads GAGVSQTPSNKVTEKGKYVELRCDPISGHTALYWYRQSLGQGPEFLIYFQGTGAADDSGLPNDRFFAVRPEGSVSTLKIQRTERGDSAVYLCASSLTTSGGKRDTQYFGPGTRLTVL.

The chain has TRBV3-1 (or the pseudogene TRBV3-2) and TRBJ1-5; 11 positions agree with TRBD1. In germline, CDR1 is LGHDT, CDR2 YNNKEL (reference sequence). V shed 8 bases, J shed 4 bases, and the junction held 1 base outside the gene matches. This CDR3 has 13 amino acids. CDR3 loop: CASGTGGNQPQHF. DNA of the CDR3: TGTGCCAGCGGGACAGGGGGGAATCAGCCCCAGCATTTT.

The chain recombines TRBV9 with TRBJ1-1; 9 bases line up with TRBD1. J was trimmed by 3 bases and V by 2 bases; bases with no gene match: 8. CDR3 length: 16 amino acids. CDR1 is SGDLS, CDR2 YYNGEE, per germline. The CDR3 loop reads CASSVHRGLADTEAFF. DNA of the CDR3: TGTGCCAGCAGCGTGCACAGGGGGCTGGCGGACACTGAAGCTTTCTTT.

The rearrangement joins TRBV11-2 to TRBJ1-1, with a weak D call TRBD1 (5 bases). The CDR3 covers 20 residues. CDR1 SGHAT and CDR2 FQNNGV come from the germline V gene. Trimming removed 0 bases at V and 1 base at J, with 24 bases between. In DNA, the CDR3 is TGTGCCAGCAGCTTAGAAGTCCTAAGGGGTTCGGTGAGCGCGAACACTGAAGCTTTCTTT. The encoded protein is CASSLEVLRGSVSANTEAFF.

V gene TRBV5-8 combines with J gene TRBJ1-4; weak D call: TRBD1 (6 bases). Trimming pared 4 bases from V and 0 bases from J, leaving 13 bases between. Germline V gene sequence: CDR1 SGHTS, CDR2 YDEGEE. This CDR3 is built from 16 residues. CDR3 loop: CASSPGTLATNEKLFF. CDR3 nucleotides: TGTGCCAGCAGCCCGGGGACACTTGCAACTAATGAAAAACTGTTTTTT.

This chain uses TRBV6-6 with TRBJ1-1; no reliable D call. Germline V gene lookup returns CDR1 MNHNY and CDR2 SVGAGI (reference sequence). The CDR3 covers 14 residues. Trimming took 0 bases from V and 5 from J, leaving 10 bases between them. DNA of the CDR3: TGTGCCAGCAGTTACTCGGGAGGGTTGACTGAAGCTTTCTTT. It is translated as CASSYSGGLTEAFF.

CDR3 residues: CASSLSGVWAGNPNEKLFF. CDR3 coding DNA: TGTGCCAGCAGTTTATCTGGCGTGTGGGCAGGCAATCCTAATGAAAAACTGTTTTTT. This chain joins TRBV27 and TRBJ1-4; no clear D. The CDR3 contains 19 residues. Trimming took off 0 bases at V and 3 bases at J, with 20 bases between the two ends. Germline V gene data show CDR1 as MNHEY and CDR2 as SMNVEV (reference sequence).

The rearrangement joins TRBV7-2 to TRBJ1-1; 7 bases fit TRBD1. Germline V gene sequence: CDR1 SGHTA, CDR2 FQGNSA. V gave up 5 bases and J gave up 8 bases; unmatched junction bases: 8. The CDR3 is 13 residues long. CDR3 in amino acids: CASSIQGKGEAFF. CDR3 nucleotides: TGTGCCAGCAGCATACAGGGGAAGGGAGAAGCTTTCTTT.

The V gene is TRBV5-5, the J gene TRBJ1-3, with D possibly matching TRBD1 (5 bases). Germline CDR1 SGHKS, CDR2 YYEKEE (reference sequence). Deletions cut 2 bases from V and 4 bases from J, with 10 bases between. This CDR3 has 14 amino acids. The CDR3 spells CASSFSGFGNTIYF. CDR3 DNA sequence: TGTGCCAGCAGCTTCTCAGGGTTCGGAAACACCATATATTTT.

The chain couples TRBV11-1 to TRBJ2-3, with D unclear. The CDR3 totals 13 residues. Looked up from germline, CDR1 is SGHAT and CDR2 is FQDESV (reference sequence). V lost 8 bases and J lost 4, with 13 bases in between. Here the CDR3 reads CASEIGPADTQYF. CDR3 nucleotides: TGTGCCAGCGAAATTGGCCCAGCAGATACGCAGTATTTT.

The chain is built from TRBV18 and TRBJ1-2, with a tentative D call TRBD1 (5 bases). Per germline, CDR1 KGHSH and CDR2 LQKENI. The CDR3 sequence is 13 residues long. V lost 4 bases, J lost 5 bases, and 11 bases lay in between. CDR3 nucleotide sequence: TGTGCCAGCTCACAAGGGGTCCCTTATGGCTACACCTTC. Translated, it gives CASSQGVPYGYTF.

Only a few counts were recorded for this clone. The rearrangement links TRBV7-2 to TRBJ1-2; tentatively, D is TRBD1 (5 bases). This CDR3 spans 12 amino acids. Germline V gene sequence: CDR1 SGHTA, CDR2 FQGNSA. Between the trimmed V and J ends, which lost 4 bases and 4 bases, there was a span of 7 bases. DNA for the CDR3: TGTGCCAGCAGCTCTACAGGCTATGGCTACACCTTC. Its translation: CASSSTGYGYTF.

The chain uses TRBV4-1 and TRBJ2-7, with 11 nucleotides matching TRBD1. The CDR3 consists of 15 residues. The ends lost 5 bases at V and 12 bases at J; junction bases unmatched: 15. CDR1 and CDR2 from the germline V gene are MGHRA and YSYEKL. CDR3 nucleotide sequence: TGCGCCAGCAGCTTAACCGGGACAGGGGGTATTAAGCTGTACTTC. This codes for CASSLTGTGGIKLYF.

The V call is TRBV4-3, the J call TRBJ2-7, with 9 nucleotides matching TRBD2. Trimming at V came to 4 bases and at J to 5 bases, leaving 6 bases not matched to a gene. The germline CDR1 and CDR2 sequences are LGHNA and YSLEER. The CDR3 length is 14 residues. The CDR3 DNA reads as TGCGCCAGCAGCCCCAGCGGGGGGATCAACGAGCAGTACTTC. Its translation: CASSPSGGINEQYF.

The genes are TRBV24-1 and TRBJ2-3; D possibly corresponds to TRBD1 (6 bases). V lost 6 bases and J lost 6, with 15 bases in between. The CDR3 contains 14 residues. CDR1 is KGHDR and CDR2 is SFDVKD in the germline V gene. CDR3 sequence (DNA): TGTGCCACCAGTTCCAGCAGGGGTCCCGATACGCAGTATTTT. It yields the protein CATSSSRGPDTQYF.